A single sample gave rise to the 27 T cell receptor beta chains below, sequenced in a study of CDR3 diversity in severe acne. TCRdb recomputed calls from the PCR reads with MiXCR, one row per CDR3 protein. Of about 84,000 distinct CDR3 sequences in the sample, approximately 51% were seen once. The sequenced sample consisted of blood. Receptors were obtained from a male donor in good health, without acne.

This chain connects TRBV6-1 to TRBJ2-7, with D perhaps being TRBD1 or TRBD2 (5 bases each). The CDR3 covers 12 residues. From germline, CDR1 is MNHNS and CDR2 SASEGT. V was clipped by 1 base and J by 6 bases, with 7 bases between them. The CDR3 loop reads CASSEVGREQYF. For the CDR3, the DNA is TGTGCCAGCAGTGAAGTGGGACGCGAGCAGTACTTC.

This clonotype was observed a handful of times. The chain combines TRBV5-1 with TRBJ2-7; TRBD1 might be the D (6 bases). The CDR3 has 14 residues. Trimming stripped 3 bases from V and 0 bases from J, with 10 bases between. Germline V CDR1 and CDR2: SGHRS, YFSETQ. In nucleotides, the CDR3 is TGCGCCAGCAGCTACGGGACAACCTCCTACGAGCAGTACTTC. This codes for CASSYGTTSYEQYF.

V usage is TRBV10-3 and J usage is TRBJ1-3, with D possibly matching TRBD1 (5 bases). The V end was cut by 4 bases, the J end by 8 bases, with 18 bases between. This CDR3 is 15 amino acids long. CDR1 is ENHRY, CDR2 SYGVKD, per germline. Here the CDR3 DNA reads TGTGCCATCAGTGTTCAGGGAAACTATGGCTACACCATATATTTT. Its translation is CAISVQGNYGYTIYF.

This clonotype was recorded many times. The chain uses TRBV6-5 and TRBJ2-2, with D perhaps given as TRBD1 or TRBD2 (5 bases each). This CDR3 contains 13 residues. Germline V CDR1 and CDR2: MNHEY, SVGAGI. Between the trimmed V and J ends, which lost 2 bases and 7 bases, there was a span of 8 bases. This CDR3 reads CASSYKRGGELFF. In DNA form, the CDR3 reads TGTGCCAGCAGTTACAAGAGGGGCGGGGAGCTGTTTTTT.

This clonotype was counted a single time. This chain joins TRBV5-1 and TRBJ2-3, with a possible D match to TRBD1 (6 bases). With 0 bases removed from V and 5 bases from J, the gap between germline ends came to 13 bases. The CDR3 totals 15 residues. The germline gives CDR1 SGHRS, CDR2 YFSETQ. CDR3 region: CASSLGLQGQDTQYF. CDR3 bases: TGCGCCAGCAGCTTGGGACTACAGGGCCAAGATACGCAGTATTTT.

The rearrangement uses TRBV24-1 and TRBJ1-2, with D tentatively TRBD1 (6 bases). Germline V gene data show CDR1 as KGHDR and CDR2 as SFDVKD. Trimming took 4 bases from V and 4 from J, leaving 12 bases between them. CDR3 size: 14 residues. The CDR3 nucleotides are TGTGCCACCAGTGAATCCGGGACAAGCTATGGCTACACCTTC. Its protein is CATSESGTSYGYTF.

The chain employs TRBV29-1 and TRBJ2-2, with 13 bases aligning to TRBD2. V trimming: 4 bases; J trimming: 2 bases; junction bases outside the gene matches: 10. Germline V lookup: CDR1 SQVTM, CDR2 ANQGSEA. The CDR3 spans 18 residues. The DNA for the CDR3 is TGCAGCGTTGTAAAACTAGCGGGAGGGCCATCCAACACCGGGGAGCTGTTTTTT. Protein: CSVVKLAGGPSNTGELFF.

About this clonotype: The junction shows a germline mismatch at one end, possibly a read error. The genes are TRBV7-1 and TRBJ2-7; D perhaps matches TRBD2 (6 bases). TRBV7-1 is an open reading frame, and its role is uncertain. The CDR3 totals 16 residues. CDR3 residues: CASSSRTLAEGYEQHF. The DNA of the CDR3 is TGTGCCAGCAGCTCCCGGACCTTAGCGGAGGGGTACGAGCAGCACTTC.

The V call is TRBV7-2, the J call TRBJ2-4; TRBD1 is a possible D gene (7 bases). The ends were cut back, 5 bases at V and 0 bases at J, with 14 bases in the middle. This CDR3 comprises 16 residues. Germline-derived CDR1 and CDR2 are SGHTA and FQGNSA. The CDR3 sequence: CASSLGQGGAKNIQYF. The CDR3 bases are TGTGCCAGCAGCCTGGGGCAGGGGGGAGCCAAAAACATTCAGTACTTC.

This sequence joins TRBV24-1 and TRBJ2-7; D may be TRBD1 or TRBD2 (5 bases each). From germline, CDR1 is KGHDR and CDR2 SFDVKD. The V gene lost 6 bases and the J gene lost 2 bases, with 16 bases spanning the gap. CDR3 length: 15 amino acids. This chain's CDR3 is CATSMGDRTTYEQYF. The CDR3 region has the DNA TGTGCCACCAGTATGGGGGACCGGACCACCTACGAGCAGTACTTC.

This clonotype was observed many times. The CDR3 nucleotides read TGTGCCAGCAGCGTTGGGGGGCAGGATCAGCCCCAGCATTTT. This translates into CASSVGGQDQPQHF. The chain joins TRBV9 to TRBJ1-5; the D gene is possibly TRBD1 (6 bases). With 2 bases removed from V and 5 bases from J, the gap between germline ends came to 11 bases. The CDR3 is 14 amino acids. Germline CDR1 SGDLS, CDR2 YYNGEE.

The rearrangement links TRBV10-2 to TRBJ1-2, with D tentatively TRBD1 (6 bases). From germline, CDR1 is WSHSY and CDR2 SAAADI. The V end was cut by 3 bases, the J end by 10 bases, with 21 bases between. This CDR3 spans 15 amino acids. CDR3 amino acids: CASSEVGGGGGPYTF. DNA of the CDR3: TGCGCCAGCAGTGAAGTCGGCGGAGGGGGGGGCCCCTACACCTTC.

The rearrangement joins TRBV20-1 to TRBJ2-5; TRBD1 matches 10 bases. Germline lookup yields CDR1 DFQATT and CDR2 SNEGSKA (reference sequence). J gave up 3 bases and V 6 bases, and 4 bases lay outside the gene matches. CDR3 length: 13 amino acids. The chain's CDR3 is CSAGGTGEETQYF. The CDR3 DNA reads TGCAGTGCGGGAGGGACAGGGGAAGAGACCCAGTACTTC.

The rearrangement joins TRBV7-8 to TRBJ2-6; D is unclear. V lost 5 bases and J lost 4, with 9 bases in between. Germline V gene lookup returns CDR1 SGHVS and CDR2 FQNEAQ. The CDR3 has 14 amino acids. The CDR3 DNA is TGTGCCAGCAGCCAAAATGGAGGGGCCAACGTCCTGACTTTC. Encoded protein: CASSQNGGANVLTF.

Turning to this clonotype: A junction end diverges from the germline sequence, so it may reflect a read error. This sequence joins TRBV20-1 and TRBJ1-5; D is unresolved. This CDR3 has 17 residues. Germline CDR1 reads DFQATT; CDR2 reads SNEGSKA (reference sequence). This chain's CDR3 is CSARRTSGEFVNEPQHF. The CDR3 bases are TGCAGTGCTAGGAGGACTAGCGGGGAATTTGTCAATGAGCCCCAGCATTTT.

The sample holds many counts of this clonotype. The V call is TRBV3-1, the J call TRBJ1-4; 7 nucleotides line up with TRBD1. The V gene end was trimmed by 4 bases and the J gene end by 0 bases; junction bases not matched to a gene: 5. Germline loops: CDR1 LGHDT, CDR2 YNNKEL (reference sequence). The CDR3 spans 16 residues. This chain's CDR3 is CASSPFTGATNEKLFF. CDR3 bases: TGTGCCAGCAGCCCTTTCACAGGGGCAACTAATGAAAAACTGTTTTTT.

The rearrangement uses TRBV7-3 and TRBJ2-5; D perhaps matches TRBD1 (8 bases). The CDR3 consists of 16 residues. V was trimmed by 5 bases and J by 5 bases, leaving 21 bases between them. Germline assignment: CDR1 SGHTA and CDR2 FQGTGA. In DNA, the CDR3 is TGTGCCAGCAGCACCTACAGGGGGGGGCTCGGGGAGACCCAGTACTTC. Protein product: CASSTYRGGLGETQYF. The full variable domain, its missing parts supplied by reference TRBV7-3 and TRBJ2-5, is GAGVSQTPSNKVTEKGKYVELRCDPISGHTALYWYRQSLGQGPEFLIYFQGTGAADDSGLPNDRFFAVRPEGSVSTLKIQRTERGDSAVYLCASSTYRGGLGETQYFGPGTRLLVL.

The chain carries TRBV7-2 and TRBJ1-6, with D uncertain. Looked up from germline, CDR1 is SGHTA and CDR2 is FQGNSA. With 5 bases removed from V and 13 bases from J, the gap between germline ends came to 15 bases. This CDR3 region has 13 residues. The CDR3 is CASSPRSNQPLHF. The CDR3 DNA sequence: TGTGCCAGCAGCCCGAGAAGCAATCAGCCCCTCCACTTT. Full variable domain (remainder filled in from reference TRBV7-2 and TRBJ1-6): GAGVSQSPSNKVTEKGKDVELRCDPISGHTALYWYRQSLGQGLEFLIYFQGNSAPDKSGLPSDRFSAERTGGSVSTLTIQRTQQEDSAVYLCASSPRSNQPLHFGNGTRLTVT.

This chain connects TRBV7-9 to TRBJ2-7; D perhaps matches TRBD1 (6 bases). The germline V gene encodes CDR1 SEHNR and CDR2 FQNEAQ (reference sequence). With 2 bases removed from V and 5 bases from J, the gap between germline ends came to 13 bases. The CDR3 sequence is 14 residues long. CDR3 residues: CASSLSGPGDEQYF. CDR3 in DNA: TGTGCCAGCAGCTTAAGCGGACCAGGGGACGAGCAGTACTTC.

The rearrangement links TRBV7-8 to TRBJ2-7; 8 bases align to TRBD1. Germline V gives CDR1 SGHVS, CDR2 FQNEAQ. The CDR3 spans 12 residues. The V and J ends lost 5 bases and 6 bases, in that order; junction bases with no gene match: 3. The CDR3 sequence: CASSQGATEQYF. CDR3 sequence (DNA): TGTGCCAGCAGCCAGGGGGCTACCGAGCAGTACTTC.

This clonotype showed up many times. V is TRBV3-1 and J is TRBJ2-5; 11 bases fit TRBD2. Germline-derived CDR1 and CDR2 are LGHDT and YNNKEL (reference sequence). The CDR3 has 14 amino acids. V was pared by 5 bases and J by 4 bases, with 3 bases of the junction left unmatched. Written as DNA, the CDR3 is TGTGCCAGCAGCGTAGCGGGGGGGCTAGAGACCCAGTACTTC. Encoded protein: CASSVAGGLETQYF.

V and J are TRBV28 and TRBJ1-5, with D tentatively TRBD1 (6 bases). Germline V lookup: CDR1 MDHEN, CDR2 SYDVKM. V was cut by 6 bases and J by 7 bases, with 13 bases left in between. The CDR3 has 13 amino acids. The CDR3 DNA follows: TGTGCCAGCAGCGGGGGGCTAAGGCAGCCCCAGCATTTT. This translates into CASSGGLRQPQHF.

The genes are TRBV4-1 and TRBJ1-5; 10 bases align to TRBD1. V was clipped by 3 bases and J by 6 bases; unmatched bases: 5. The length of the CDR3 is 15 residues. Germline assignment: CDR1 MGHRA and CDR2 YSYEKL. The CDR3 here is CASSQGTGVAQPQHF. The CDR3 nucleotides are TGCGCCAGCAGCCAGGGGACAGGGGTGGCTCAGCCCCAGCATTTT.

On this clonotype itself: Mismatch with germline at one junction end may stem from a read error. The chain is built from TRBV9 and TRBJ2-7; D is possibly TRBD1 (6 bases). This CDR3 comprises 14 residues. Germline assignment: CDR1 SGDLS and CDR2 YYNGEE. The CDR3 loop reads CACSVMTGTYEQYF. CDR3 DNA: TGTGCCTGCAGCGTGATGACAGGCACCTACGAGCAGTACTTC.

This clonotype showed up many times. The chain has TRBV10-3 and TRBJ2-7, with TRBD2 matching over 7 bases. Germline-derived CDR1 and CDR2 are ENHRY and SYGVKD. The CDR3 length is 13 residues. Losses at the gene ends were 3 bases for V and 2 bases for J; bases not matched to a gene: 1. For the CDR3, the DNA is TGTGCCATCAGTGAAAGCGGGACCTACGAGCAGTACTTC. As protein: CAISESGTYEQYF.

This chain links TRBV24-1 with TRBJ2-3, with no clear D. V was trimmed by 5 bases and J by 3 bases, leaving 5 bases between them. CDR3 length equals 12 residues. CDR1 and CDR2 from the germline V gene are KGHDR and SFDVKD. CDR3 sequence (DNA): TGTGCCACCAGTGGCAGAACAGATACGCAGTATTTT. Protein sequence: CATSGRTDTQYF.

This clonotype was recorded at least ten times. The CDR3 nucleotides read TGCGCCAGCAGTCCACGGGGACAGGGGGCGTACGAGCAGTACTTC. Translating it yields CASSPRGQGAYEQYF. The V gene is TRBV4-1, the J gene TRBJ2-7, with 12 nucleotides matching TRBD1. This CDR3 contains 15 residues. The germline CDR1 and CDR2 sequences are MGHRA and YSYEKL. V was pared by 6 bases and J by 4 bases, with 7 bases of the junction left unmatched.